These 27 T cell receptor beta chains were all obtained from the same sample, sequenced in a study of T cells in Graves' hyperthyroidism and ophthalmopathy. Template material for amplifying TCR beta CDR3 regions consisted of RNA transcripts. When the TCR CDR3 underwent first-round RT-PCR, the HTBI primer set was used. Each CDR3 protein gets one entry after TCRdb re-called the multiplex PCR reads with MiXCR. The data contain approximately 700,000 distinct CDR3 sequences, approximately 42% of them seen just once; the ten biggest clones take up roughly 7.2%. The sequencing input was peripheral blood or thyroid tissue (not recorded which). These receptors all stem from an adult man with Graves' disease, either hyperthyroidism or ophthalmopathy (not recorded which).

Comment on this clonotype: One end of the junction varies from germline; a read error may be responsible. This sequence joins TRBV20-1 and TRBJ2-7; perhaps D is TRBD1 or TRBD2 (5 bases each). The CDR3 has 13 residues. Germline loops: CDR1 DFQATT, CDR2 SNEGSKA (reference sequence). The CDR3, as DNA: TGCAGTGTTAGAGGGGCCTCCTCCTACGAGCAGTACTTC. It encodes CSVRGASSYEQYF.

This clonotype was counted between two and nine times. In DNA, the CDR3 is TGTGCCAGCAGCCCCGAGCGGGTTCGGGAGACCCAGTACTTC. This encodes CASSPERVRETQYF. This chain joins TRBV7-6 and TRBJ2-5, with D possibly TRBD2 on 6 matching bases. Trimming removed 5 bases from V and 5 bases from J, with 15 bases in between. Per the germline V gene, CDR1 is SGHVS and CDR2 is FNYEAQ. CDR3 length: 14 amino acids.

In the case of this clonotype: A much larger clone sits a single nucleotide away, making a read error possible. The chain uses TRBV19 and TRBJ1-2, with 9 positions matching TRBD1. The CDR3 sequence is 14 residues long. Germline CDR1 is LNHDA and CDR2 is SQIVND (reference sequence). Written as DNA, the CDR3 is TGTGCCAGTACGCCGGGACAGGGAGACTATGGCCACACCTTC. Its translation is CASTPGQGDYGHTF.

This clonotype has a handful of counts. DNA of the CDR3: TGCAGTGCTCCGACAGGGTGGAACACTGAAGCTTTCTTT. It encodes CSAPTGWNTEAFF. The chain recombines TRBV20-1 with TRBJ1-1, with TRBD1 matching over 7 bases. Germline-derived CDR1 and CDR2 are DFQATT and SNEGSKA (reference sequence). The CDR3 has 13 amino acids. The junction had 4 bases not matched to a gene; V was cut back by 5 bases and J by 1 base.

The table lists this clonotype with a few counts. The J gene is TRBJ1-2, the V gene TRBV29-1, with D tentatively TRBD1 (5 bases). The germline gives CDR1 SQVTM, CDR2 ANQGSEA. Trimming left V 3 bases short and J 4 bases short, with 9 bases between. This CDR3 is 12 amino acids long. CDR3 DNA: TGCAGCGTTGAGGGGGGAACCTATGGCTACACCTTC. Protein sequence: CSVEGGTYGYTF. Looking up the rest from reference TRBV29-1 and TRBJ1-2 gives the full variable domain: SAVISQKPSRDICQRGTSLTIQCQVDSQVTMMFWYRQQPGQSLTLIATANQGSEATYESGFVIDKFPISRPNLTFSTLTVSNMSPEDSSIYLCSVEGGTYGYTFGSGTRLTVV.

This clonotype was picked up a small number of times. The rearrangement links TRBV6-5 to TRBJ1-5; the D gene is possibly TRBD1 (6 bases). From germline, CDR1 is MNHEY and CDR2 SVGAGI. V was cut by 5 bases and J by 5 bases, with 10 bases left in between. The CDR3 contains 13 residues. The CDR3: CASSAGVDQPQHF. CDR3 sequence (DNA): TGTGCCAGCAGTGCAGGGGTTGATCAGCCCCAGCATTTT.

This clonotype appeared many times. V gene TRBV12-3 or TRBV12-4 combines with J gene TRBJ1-5; tentatively, D is TRBD1 (5 bases). V was pared by 6 bases and J by 0 bases, with 21 bases between. This CDR3 has 18 amino acids. The CDR3 protein is CASSLYPGTRNSNQPQHF. The CDR3 coding sequence is TGTGCCAGCAGCCTCTACCCCGGGACTCGGAATAGCAATCAGCCCCAGCATTTT.

This clonotype was seen many times. The gene calls are TRBV7-2 and TRBJ2-7; the match to TRBD2 covers 7 bases. The CDR3 has 14 residues. Germline CDR1 and CDR2: SGHTA and FQGNSA. Unmatched junction bases numbered 6, after V lost 6 bases and J lost 1 base. CDR3: CASSRGSGSYEQYF. CDR3 DNA sequence: TGTGCCAGCAGTCGCGGGAGTGGGTCCTACGAGCAGTACTTC.

This rearrangement joins TRBV6-1 to TRBJ1-5, with D uncertain. Germline V gene lookup returns CDR1 MNHNS and CDR2 SASEGT. The CDR3 covers 16 residues. The V end lost 1 base, the J end lost 2 bases, and 12 bases lay between the germline ends. Here the CDR3 reads CASSEGTRYGNQPQHF. CDR3 nucleotide sequence: TGTGCCAGCAGTGAAGGTACCAGGTACGGCAATCAGCCCCAGCATTTT.

On this clonotype: The junction differs from germline at one of its ends, possibly a read error. The gene calls are TRBV13 and TRBJ1-5; 7 bases match TRBD1. CDR1 and CDR2 (germline): PRHDT, FYEKMQ (reference sequence). The CDR3 has 13 residues. CDR3 protein: CAGSLTGSKPQHF. Written as DNA, the CDR3 is TGTGCCGGCAGCTTGACAGGGAGCAAGCCCCAGCATTTT.

There are a few counts of this clonotype. This chain connects TRBV7-2 to TRBJ1-2, with 7 positions matching TRBD1. The CDR3 is made up of 16 amino acids. CDR1 is SGHTA and CDR2 is FQGNSA in the germline V gene. The trim removed 3 bases at V and 2 bases at J, leaving 9 bases unmatched. In DNA, the CDR3 is TGTGCCAGCAGCTTGAACCCAGGACAGGCCAACTATGGCTACACCTTC. It is translated as CASSLNPGQANYGYTF.

This rearrangement joins TRBV29-1 to TRBJ1-3, with D uncertain. Germline V lookup: CDR1 SQVTM, CDR2 ANQGSEA. This CDR3 has 12 residues. Here the CDR3 reads CRGGSSGNTIYF. CDR3 DNA: TGCAGAGGTGGGTCCTCTGGAAACACCATATATTTT.

The V call is TRBV29-1, the J call TRBJ2-6, with a weak D call TRBD1 (6 bases). Germline V gene sequence: CDR1 SQVTM, CDR2 ANQGSEA. Trimming left V 4 bases short and J 3 bases short, with 19 bases between. The CDR3 is made up of 17 amino acids. This CDR3 is CSVAKRDTAYGANVLTF. CDR3 sequence (DNA): TGCAGCGTTGCTAAACGGGACACCGCCTATGGGGCCAACGTCCTGACTTTC.

The chain recombines TRBV10-3 with TRBJ1-4, with D hard to call. Trimming took off 0 bases at V and 7 bases at J, with 12 bases between the two ends. Germline V gene data show CDR1 as ENHRY and CDR2 as SYGVKD. The CDR3 totals 15 residues. The CDR3 is CAISESGGMGEKLFF. For the CDR3, the DNA is TGTGCCATCAGTGAGTCTGGAGGAATGGGTGAAAAACTGTTTTTT.

The chain recombines TRBV29-1 with TRBJ1-3; tentatively, D is TRBD1 (6 bases). The V gene lost 6 bases and the J gene lost 8 bases, with 17 bases spanning the gap. CDR1 and CDR2 (germline): SQVTM, ANQGSEA. This CDR3 has 13 amino acids. In DNA form, the CDR3 reads TGCAGCGTCCGCCCAGGGGCCATGGACACCATATATTTT. Translation: CSVRPGAMDTIYF.

In DNA, the CDR3 is TGCAGTGCTAGAGATAGAAGTTTGAATGAAAAACTGTTTTTT. Amino acid sequence: CSARDRSLNEKLFF. The chain joins TRBV20-1 to TRBJ1-4; D gene ambiguous. Germline V gene lookup returns CDR1 DFQATT and CDR2 SNEGSKA (reference sequence). The CDR3 has 14 amino acids. V was shortened by 0 bases and J by 5 bases, with 10 bases between the two germline ends.

The chain combines TRBV2 with TRBJ2-5, with 9 nucleotides matching TRBD1. The J segment lost 5 bases and the V segment lost 6 bases, leaving 16 bases of the junction unmatched. The CDR3 runs 17 residues. Germline lookup yields CDR1 SNHLY and CDR2 FYNNEI. The CDR3 DNA follows: TGTGCCAGCAGAGTTCCGGGACAGGGACTATTCGGGGAGACCCAGTACTTC. This sequence encodes CASRVPGQGLFGETQYF.

J is TRBJ1-4 and V is TRBV15; a possible D gene is TRBD1 (5 bases). V was pared by 0 bases and J by 5 bases, with 10 bases between. CDR1 is LNHNV and CDR2 is YYDKDF in the germline V gene (reference sequence). CDR3 length: 15 residues. Written as DNA, the CDR3 is TGTGCCACCAGCAGAGATGGGGCGGTGAATGAAAAACTGTTTTTT. Protein sequence: CATSRDGAVNEKLFF.

V gene TRBV19 combines with J gene TRBJ2-6; D is possibly TRBD1 (6 bases). V was trimmed by 3 bases and J by 0 bases, leaving 9 bases between them. This CDR3 has 16 amino acids. Germline CDR1 reads LNHDA; CDR2 reads SQIVND (reference sequence). The CDR3 coding sequence is TGTGCCAGTAGTATGGACAGAATCTCTGGGGCCAACGTCCTGACTTTC. Its translation: CASSMDRISGANVLTF.

This chain joins TRBV7-2 and TRBJ1-5, with 8 bases matching TRBD1. V trimming: 4 bases; J trimming: 5 bases; junction bases outside the gene matches: 13. This CDR3 has 17 residues. CDR1 SGHTA and CDR2 FQGNSA come from the germline V gene. CDR3 sequence: CASSSRQGTGVDQPQHF. The CDR3 DNA reads as TGTGCCAGCAGCTCCCGACAGGGGACGGGGGTTGATCAGCCCCAGCATTTT.

The table lists this clonotype with a few counts. The V gene is TRBV11-2, the J gene TRBJ2-7; tentative D call: TRBD1 (6 bases). The CDR3 extends over 14 amino acids. The V end lost 1 base, the J end lost 2 bases, and 9 bases lay between the germline ends. The germline gives CDR1 SGHAT, CDR2 FQNNGV. In DNA form, the CDR3 reads TGTGCCAGCAGCTTAGCCTACAGGGCCTACGAGCAGTACTTC. This sequence encodes CASSLAYRAYEQYF.

The chain recombines TRBV15 with TRBJ2-7, with D unresolved. Germline CDR1 reads LNHNV; CDR2 reads YYDKDF (reference sequence). This CDR3 spans 14 amino acids. Trimming shortened V by 0 bases and J by 3 bases, and 9 bases separated the two germline ends. This chain's CDR3 is CATSRDRVNYEQYF. In DNA form, the CDR3 reads TGTGCCACCAGCAGAGATAGAGTGAACTACGAGCAGTACTTC.

This clonotype was recorded a few times. The chain carries TRBV5-6 and TRBJ2-7, with D maybe TRBD2 (5 bases). The CDR3 length is 17 residues. The germline V and J ends were trimmed by 4 bases and 1 base, with 21 bases remaining between them. In germline, CDR1 is SGHDT, CDR2 YYEEEE. DNA of the CDR3: TGTGCCAGCAGCCCCCCCGAAGAGGCCCGGGGATCCTACGAGCAGTACTTC. Protein product: CASSPPEEARGSYEQYF.

V gene TRBV7-9 combines with J gene TRBJ2-7; TRBD2 is a possible D gene (5 bases). CDR3 size: 14 residues. V dropped 3 bases and J dropped 0 bases, with 9 bases sitting between them. Germline loops: CDR1 SEHNR, CDR2 FQNEAQ (reference sequence). The CDR3 DNA follows: TGTGCCAGCAGCTTGCCGGGGAGCTCCTACGAGCAGTACTTC. This codes for CASSLPGSSYEQYF.

This clonotype showed up just a few times. The V gene is TRBV20-1, the J gene TRBJ2-7; 12 bases are a match to TRBD2. CDR3 length: 15 residues. V was pared by 5 bases and J by 4 bases, with 9 bases of the junction left unmatched. Germline V gene data show CDR1 as DFQATT and CDR2 as SNEGSKA (reference sequence). CDR3 region: CSAEESTSGSYEQYF. CDR3 coding DNA: TGCAGTGCTGAGGAATCGACTAGCGGGAGTTACGAGCAGTACTTC.

A note on this clonotype: One end of the junction does not line up with germline, which may come from a read error. The J gene is TRBJ1-1, the V gene TRBV5-5, with 7 positions matching TRBD1. Germline assignment: CDR1 SGHKS and CDR2 YYEKEE (reference sequence). The CDR3 loop spans 13 amino acids. The CDR3 sequence: CASSQGGQAEAFF. Here the CDR3 DNA reads TGCGCCAGCAGCCAAGGCGGACAGGCTGAAGCTTTCTTT.

For this clonotype: A junction end diverges from the germline sequence, so it may reflect a read error. V usage is TRBV6-5 and J usage is TRBJ2-7, with D possibly being TRBD2 (6 bases). In germline, CDR1 is MNHEY, CDR2 SVGAGI. The CDR3 is 15 amino acids. CDR3 DNA: TGTGCCATCAGTTACCAAGAGGGACTTAGCTACGAGCAGTACTTC. This codes for CAISYQEGLSYEQYF.